Given below is one T cell receptor beta chain in context. Using immunoSEQ multiplex PCR, the repertoire was profiled, and TCRdb retains in-frame clones only, with some absent. The repertoire holds some 340,000 clones, around 81% seen once, with approximately 2% in the top ten. The treatment: some 20 received Ad26.COV2.S at low or high dose, single or two shots; 5 received placebo; per-sample allocation not given. The samples were gathered on day 63 after the first injection of vaccine or placebo. The vaccine antigen was prefusion-stabilized Wuhan SARS-CoV-2 spike. This entry belongs to a study of Ad26.COV2.S vaccination and SARS-CoV-2 variants. The wider study: The Ad26.COV2.S arm of the COV1001 trial was where the donor was placed. Dosing was one shot or two shots 56 days apart.

The V end lost 8 bases, the J end lost 11 bases, and 13 bases lay between the germline ends. The germline V gene encodes CDR1 MDHEN and CDR2 SYDVKM. There are 11 residues in the CDR3. The chain combines TRBV28 with TRBJ1-5; no clear D gene. Sequencing used peripheral blood, obtained in a trial of Ad26.COV2.S vaccine versus placebo. This clonotype originated in a person between 18 and 65 years old who received the Ad26.COV2.S COVID-19 vaccine or a placebo. The CDR3 DNA follows: TGTGCCAGCTATACGGGGAGGACCCAGCATTTT. This codes for CASYTGRTQHF.